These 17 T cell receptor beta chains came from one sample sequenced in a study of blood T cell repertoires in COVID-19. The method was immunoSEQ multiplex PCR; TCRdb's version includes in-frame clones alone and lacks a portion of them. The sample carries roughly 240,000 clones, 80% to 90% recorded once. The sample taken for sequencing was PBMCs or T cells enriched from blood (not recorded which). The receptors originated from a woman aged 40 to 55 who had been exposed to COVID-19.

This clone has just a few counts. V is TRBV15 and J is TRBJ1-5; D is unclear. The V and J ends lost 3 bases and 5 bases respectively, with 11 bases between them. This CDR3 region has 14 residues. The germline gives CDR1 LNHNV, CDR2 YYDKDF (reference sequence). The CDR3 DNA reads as TGTGCCACCAGCAGCACTGGTCCCCATCAGCCCCAGCATTTT. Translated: CATSSTGPHQPQHF.

CDR3 in amino acids: CASSSRTGRVSYNEQFF. The CDR3 nucleotides are TGTGCCAGTAGTTCACGGACAGGGCGAGTCTCCTACAATGAGCAGTTCTTC. The rearrangement links TRBV19 to TRBJ2-1, with 8 bases fitting TRBD1. Germline V gene lookup returns CDR1 LNHDA and CDR2 SQIVND (reference sequence). The CDR3 runs to 17 residues. The junction had 9 bases not matched to a gene; V was cut back by 5 bases and J by 0 bases.

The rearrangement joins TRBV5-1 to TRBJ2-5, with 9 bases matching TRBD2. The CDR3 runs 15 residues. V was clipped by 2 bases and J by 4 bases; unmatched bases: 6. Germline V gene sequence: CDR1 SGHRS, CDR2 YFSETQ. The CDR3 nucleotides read TGCGCCAGCAGCTTTGGTAGCGGGGGCCGAGAGACCCAGTACTTC. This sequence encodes CASSFGSGGRETQYF.

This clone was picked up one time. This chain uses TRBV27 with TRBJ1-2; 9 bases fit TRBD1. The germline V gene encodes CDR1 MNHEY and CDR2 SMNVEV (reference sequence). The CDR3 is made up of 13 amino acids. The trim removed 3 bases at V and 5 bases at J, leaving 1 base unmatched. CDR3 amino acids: CASSFGQGYGYTF. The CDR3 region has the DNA TGTGCCAGCAGTTTCGGACAGGGGTATGGCTACACCTTC.

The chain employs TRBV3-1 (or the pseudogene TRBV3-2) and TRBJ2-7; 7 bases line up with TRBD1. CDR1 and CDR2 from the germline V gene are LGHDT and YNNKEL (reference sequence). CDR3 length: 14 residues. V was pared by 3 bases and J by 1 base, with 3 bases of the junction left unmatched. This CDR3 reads CASSHTGQSYEQYF. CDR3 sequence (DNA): TGTGCCAGCAGCCACACGGGACAGTCCTACGAGCAGTACTTC.

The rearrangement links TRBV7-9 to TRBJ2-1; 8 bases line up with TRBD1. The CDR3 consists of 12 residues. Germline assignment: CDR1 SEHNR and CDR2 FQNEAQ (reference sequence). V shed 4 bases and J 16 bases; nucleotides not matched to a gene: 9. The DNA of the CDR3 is TGTGCCAGCAGCTCCCAGGGGGCCCCTCAATTCTTC. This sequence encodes CASSSQGAPQFF. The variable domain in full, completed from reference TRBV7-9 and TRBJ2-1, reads DTGVSQNPRHKITKRGQNVTFRCDPISEHNRLYWYRQTLGQGPEFLTYFQNEAQLEKSRLLSDRFSAERPKGSFSTLEIQRTEQGDSAMYLCASSSQGAPQFFGPGTRLTVL.

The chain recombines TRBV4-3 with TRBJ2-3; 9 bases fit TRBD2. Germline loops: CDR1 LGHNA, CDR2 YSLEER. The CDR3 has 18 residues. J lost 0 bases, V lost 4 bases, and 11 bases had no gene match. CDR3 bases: TGCGCCAGCAGCCTCACCAGGGGAGCGGGGGGTAGCACAGATACGCAGTATTTT. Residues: CASSLTRGAGGSTDTQYF.

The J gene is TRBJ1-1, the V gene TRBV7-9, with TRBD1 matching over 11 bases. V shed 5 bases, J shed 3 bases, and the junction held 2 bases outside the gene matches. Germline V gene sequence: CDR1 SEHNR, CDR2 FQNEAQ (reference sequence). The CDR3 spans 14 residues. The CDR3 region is CASSQGQGDTEAFF. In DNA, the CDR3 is TGTGCCAGCAGCCAGGGACAGGGGGACACTGAAGCTTTCTTT.

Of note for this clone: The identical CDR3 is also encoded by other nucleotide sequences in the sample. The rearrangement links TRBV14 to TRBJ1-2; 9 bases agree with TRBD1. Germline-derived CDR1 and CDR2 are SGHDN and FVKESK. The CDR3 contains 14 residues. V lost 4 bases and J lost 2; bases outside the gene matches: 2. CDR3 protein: CASSPGQGNYGYTF. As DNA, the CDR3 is TGTGCCAGCAGCCCGGGACAGGGAAACTATGGCTACACCTTC.

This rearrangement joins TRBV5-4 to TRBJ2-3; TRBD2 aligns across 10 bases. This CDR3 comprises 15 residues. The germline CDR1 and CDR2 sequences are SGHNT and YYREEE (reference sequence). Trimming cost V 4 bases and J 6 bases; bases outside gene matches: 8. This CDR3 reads CASSTGTSVGDTQYF. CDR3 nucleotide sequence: TGTGCCAGCAGCACCGGGACTAGCGTTGGGGATACGCAGTATTTT.

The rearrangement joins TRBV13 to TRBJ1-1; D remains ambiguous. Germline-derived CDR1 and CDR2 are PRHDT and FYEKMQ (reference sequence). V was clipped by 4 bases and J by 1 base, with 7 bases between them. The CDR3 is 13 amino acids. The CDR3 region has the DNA TGTGCCAGCAGCTCGACTGAGAACACTGAAGCTTTCTTT. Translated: CASSSTENTEAFF.

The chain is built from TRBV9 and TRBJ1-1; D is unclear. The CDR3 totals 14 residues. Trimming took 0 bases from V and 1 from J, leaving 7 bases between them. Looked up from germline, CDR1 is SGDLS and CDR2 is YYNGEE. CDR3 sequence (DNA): TGTGCCAGCAGCGTAGATTCGGGGAACACTGAAGCTTTCTTT. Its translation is CASSVDSGNTEAFF.

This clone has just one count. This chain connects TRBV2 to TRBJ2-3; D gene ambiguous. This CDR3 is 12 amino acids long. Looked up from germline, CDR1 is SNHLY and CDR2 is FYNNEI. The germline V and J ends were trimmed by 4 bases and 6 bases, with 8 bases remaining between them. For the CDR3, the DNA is TGTGCCAGCAGTGGCCTAAGTGATACGCAGTATTTT. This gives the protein CASSGLSDTQYF.

The DNA of the CDR3 is TGCGCCAGCAGCTTGATCCGGAGTACTTCAGATACGCAGTATTTT. This translates into CASSLIRSTSDTQYF. This rearrangement joins TRBV5-1 to TRBJ2-3; no firm D call. V was shortened by 1 base and J by 4 bases, with 13 bases between the two germline ends. This CDR3 spans 15 amino acids. Germline loops: CDR1 SGHRS, CDR2 YFSETQ.

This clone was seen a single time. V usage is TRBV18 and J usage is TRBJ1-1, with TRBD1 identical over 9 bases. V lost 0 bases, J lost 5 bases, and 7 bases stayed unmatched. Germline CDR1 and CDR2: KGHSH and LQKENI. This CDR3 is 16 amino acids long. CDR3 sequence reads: CASSPPGQGSRTEAFF. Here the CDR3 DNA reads TGTGCCAGCTCACCACCGGGACAGGGCTCAAGGACTGAAGCTTTCTTT.

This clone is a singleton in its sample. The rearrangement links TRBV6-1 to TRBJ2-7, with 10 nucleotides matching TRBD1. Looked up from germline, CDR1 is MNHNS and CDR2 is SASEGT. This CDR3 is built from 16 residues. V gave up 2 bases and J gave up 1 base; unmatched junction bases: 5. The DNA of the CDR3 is TGTGCCAGCAGTGAATATGGACAGGGGGGTTCCTACGAGCAGTACTTC. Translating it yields CASSEYGQGGSYEQYF.

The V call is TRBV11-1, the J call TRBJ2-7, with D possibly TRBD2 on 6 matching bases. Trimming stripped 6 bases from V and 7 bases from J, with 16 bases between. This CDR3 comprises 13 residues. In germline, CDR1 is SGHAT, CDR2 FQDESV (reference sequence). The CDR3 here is CASSRGDGGEQYF. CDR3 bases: TGTGCCAGCAGTAGGGGCGACGGGGGTGAGCAGTACTTC.